This T cell receptor beta chain was captured in a study of cytomegalovirus exposure and HLA in healthy donors (dated by TCRdb to about 2017). General notes on the study: An earlier analysis of approximately 640 of the donors reported 250 to 350 Gb of sequence data and roughly 100 million unique TCR beta sequences from 150 million to 200 million T cells. An early release that covered approximately 600 HLA-typed donors contained about 290 gigabases of sequencing data and some 87 million unique TCR sequences. Of the roughly 400 genotyped donors, 65% to 90% were placed in the genetic ancestry cluster associated with self-reported Caucasian donors. The aim of the study was to test whether cataloging public T cell receptors could identify signatures of past pathogen exposure. The study profiled the T cell repertoires of 500 to 800 subjects by immunosequencing and related them to cytomegalovirus serostatus. Along with the roughly 610-subject first cohort, a separate validation cohort of over a hundred different subjects was used. To predict cytomegalovirus infection status, the study combined high-throughput TCR immunosequencing, statistical association of individual TCRs with disease status, and machine learning. In a later analysis, previously published TCR beta repertoires from about 640 donors were re-analyzed and high-resolution HLA genotyping was added so that TCR occurrence patterns could be studied. In the later analysis, no new phenotypic data were used to find candidate immune exposures; instead, reliance was placed on TCR beta sequences and their occurrence across donors. In an earlier analysis of over 550 of the donors, high-throughput TCR beta sequencing was used to judge whether each TCR beta V gene segment behaved as functional or pseudogenic. Alongside the repertoire data, information on donor age, sex, ethnicity and CMV serostatus was compiled. Genome-wide SNP genotypes for about three fifths of the roughly 700 donors were used in a later genetic analysis, which treated that subset as a discovery cohort. All discovery cohort repertoires had been generated using a single sequencing platform. HLA typing covered class I and class II loci at four-digit resolution. The number of typed donors differed by locus: roughly 629-640 for A, B, C, DRB1 and DQB1; some 540 for DQA1; over 600 for DPA1; and 400 to 480 for DPB1. Because of strong linkage in the cohort, 4 to 6 DR-DQ haplotypes were treated as single units for association and clustering. Among a few hundred genotyped donors of the cohort, an average of 235,054 unique TCR beta nucleotide sequences were sequenced per donor, roughly a sixth of them non-productive. Broad study findings and their caveats: A few of the identified cytomegalovirus-associated TCR beta chains were confirmed in vitro to be specific for cytomegalovirus antigens. The cohort was sequenced for TCR beta chains only, and without alpha or paired-chain data the features that could be detected were limited. Some IMGT-functional V segments, including TRBV6-2 and TRBV6-3, could not be distinguished by the 87-base-pair reads and were therefore excluded. Strong co-occurrence of HLA alleles, especially DR and DQ, made assigning TCR associations to individual alleles difficult. Because HLA typing was unavailable for some donors at each locus, only the typed subset was used in association tests. According to a later genetic analysis, donors in an Asian-associated ancestry cluster had fewer N-insertions in productive TCRs than the approximately 690-donor mean. A group of highly shared sequence variants was considered likely to be a technical artifact of the sequencing pipeline. A further reported finding was that TCR beta sequences accurately predicted the HLA-A and HLA-B alleles for most subjects in the first cohort. Roughly uniform sequencing depth across donors was assumed in presence/absence analyses, although this assumption may not hold. Specific HLA alleles were associated with 15,000 to 20,000 TCR beta sequences at a false discovery rate of 0.05 in a later analysis. In both the original and validation cohorts, the classifier was reported to diagnose cytomegalovirus status with high specificity and sensitivity. A later analysis found that TCR association rates varied across HLA loci, with DRB1 alleles showing the most associated TCRs and HLA-C alleles the fewest. A later analysis reported that several top co-occurrence clusters appeared linked to parvovirus B19, influenza, CMV and Epstein-Barr virus. V-gene and J-gene trimming of TCR beta chains was associated with a missense DCLRE1C variant in a later genetic analysis, and the association was replicated in an independent cohort. In an earlier analysis of fewer than 750 of the donors, most TCR beta V segments were observed in productive rearrangements about 90% or about 30% of the time, broadly matching IMGT annotations. Roughly 15 rarely observed V segments, including chromosome 9 orphons, were excluded from the earlier analysis of several hundred of the donors because counts were too low. In the study, roughly 160 TCR beta chains were listed as associated with cytomegalovirus. Most TCR sequences were seen in very few donors, while some public TCRs were found in many individuals. In a later analysis, HLA-associated TCR beta chains were found to be more clonally expanded and to have lower generation probabilities than equally common non-associated chains. It was suggested by the authors that the approach could potentially be generalized to other disease states and immunological phenotypes. A later analysis found that most CMV-associated TCR beta chains appeared HLA-restricted, with HLA associations seemingly driven largely by CMV exposure. The only immune exposure information available for the cohort was CMV serostatus. Correlated functional status among segregating V segments might be attributable to linkage disequilibrium, but an unknown experimental factor could not be ruled out.

Libraries were built with the immunoSEQ multiplex PCR assay. The multiplex PCR relied on a mix of 60 forward primers for TCR Vbeta segments and 13 reverse primers for TCR Jbeta segments. The CDR3 region of rearranged TCR beta genes was amplified from genomic DNA by a multiplex PCR assay. The amplified TCR beta libraries were sequenced on the Illumina HiSeq System as 87-base-pair reads. As for how the authors treated the data: Across the 670 or so repertoires, a later analysis counted roughly 77 million unique TCR beta chains, approximately 10 million of which were shared by at least two donors. To remove PCR and sequencing errors, raw reads were error-corrected and collapsed into unique sequences using a nearest-neighbor algorithm that merged closely related sequences. To assign V, D and J gene segments, CDR3 sequences were aligned to IMGT reference sequences. For a sequence to be retained, a match of at least six nucleotides to both a V gene segment and a J gene segment was required. Rearrangements were classified as productive when the CDR3 lacked stop codons and remained in frame with V and J, and all other rearrangements were classified as non-productive. CDR3 was defined according to IMGT convention as the region running from the second conserved V-encoded cysteine to the conserved J-encoded phenylalanine. The earlier analysis of 587 of the donors excluded sequences that lacked an unambiguous match to a single V gene segment. An earlier analysis of 500 to 600 of the donors classified V segments as functional when productive rearrangements were above 56.7% and as segregating when the standard deviation between donors was above 5%. A statistical classification framework was developed to diagnose cytomegalovirus status using the catalog of TCR beta chain sequences. V and J gene assignment, in a later analysis, came from comparing TCR nucleotide sequences with IMGT/GENE-DB human TR gene sequences. In a later analysis, CDR3 sequences and most-parsimonious VDJ recombination scenarios were assigned using the TCRdist pipeline. In a later analysis, each TCR beta chain was defined by its CDR3 amino acid sequence together with its V-gene family, and reads lacking a unique V-gene family were excluded. As a way to deal with suspected cross-contamination and a sequencing artifact, a later analysis dropped roughly 600 nucleotide sequences that were highly shared and had low generation probability. A later analysis calculated a clonal expansion index for each public chain from normalized within-repertoire ranks of inferred template counts. Generation probabilities in a later analysis came from a VDJ recombination model fitted to out-of-frame rearrangements, and those results were checked against IGoR. In a later analysis, hypergeometric tests were used to score TCR-TCR, TCR-HLA and TCR-CMV co-occurrence, with a repertoire-size bias correction applied to TCR pairs. In a later analysis, false discovery rates were estimated by permuting HLA or CMV assignments 20 times. In a later analysis, co-occurring TCRs were grouped with DBSCAN, and TCRdist sequence similarity was added when clustering was performed within HLA-allele-positive subsets. Repertoires with fewer than 30,000 or more than 120,000 public chains, plus five repertoires with anomalous nucleotide sharing, were excluded from co-occurrence clustering. Not all clones reach the TCRdb copy of this immuneACCESS table, which keeps in-frame sequences only. Checked studies attribute under half of the gap to unresolved V genes and leave the rest unexplained. V and J calls and clone size come straight from that table; D and trimming were deduced from the DNA. This sample comprises over 100,000 clones, roughly 69% of them detected only once. Roughly 5.9% of the sample lies in the top ten.

V drops 2 bases and J drops 3 bases, leaving 22 bases in between. The germline V gene specifies SNHLY as CDR1 and FYNNEI as CDR2. The CDR3 measures 18 amino acids from cysteine to phenylalanine. Only the CDR3 DNA is retained, 54 bases long and in frame from the first base. This clone was counted once. It lacks a known antigen. It has no much larger one-base neighbor in the sample; base qualities were not kept. The cohort consisted of approximately 690 healthy bone marrow donors. At the time of sampling, every cohort member was nominally healthy, though immune exposures that went unrecorded were likely present. The donor tested CMV seropositive and was one of the 289 seropositive cohort members. A peripheral blood sample was provided by each donor, and peripheral blood mononuclear cells were used for TCR beta sequencing. Genomic DNA extraction from the blood cell samples was performed with the Qiagen DNeasy Blood Extraction Kit.

Sequenced material: PBMCs. This clonotype was obtained from a woman in her 70s in good health and CMV-seropositive. The rearrangement joined TRBV2 to TRBJ1-2; D gene: possibly TRBD1, on 6 matching bases. The CDR3: CASSEWEQGAGGHYGYTF. The nucleotide sequence is TGTGCCAGCAGTGAATGGGAACAAGGGGCGGGGGGCCACTATGGCTACACCTTC.